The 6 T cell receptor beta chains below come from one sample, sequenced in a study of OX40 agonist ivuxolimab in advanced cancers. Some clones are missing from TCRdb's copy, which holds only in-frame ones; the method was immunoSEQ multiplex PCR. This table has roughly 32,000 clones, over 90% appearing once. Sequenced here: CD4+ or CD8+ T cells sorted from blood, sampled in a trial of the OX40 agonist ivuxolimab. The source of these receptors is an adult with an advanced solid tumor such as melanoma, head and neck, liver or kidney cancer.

CDR3 coding DNA: TGTGCCAGCTCACCAATGGGACAGGACGAGCAGTACTTC. This codes for CASSPMGQDEQYF. The chain couples TRBV18 to TRBJ2-5, with TRBD1 matching 8 bases. Near its end, the DNA agrees better with TRBJ2-7, so the J call may be wrong. Germline values: CDR1 KGHSH, CDR2 LQKENI. This CDR3 comprises 13 residues.

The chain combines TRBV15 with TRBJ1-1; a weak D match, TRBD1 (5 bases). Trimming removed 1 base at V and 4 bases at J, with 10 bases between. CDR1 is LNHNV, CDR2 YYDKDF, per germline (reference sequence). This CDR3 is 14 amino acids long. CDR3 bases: TGTGCCACCAGCAGAGCCCAGGGAAGCACTGAAGCTTTCTTT. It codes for CATSRAQGSTEAFF.

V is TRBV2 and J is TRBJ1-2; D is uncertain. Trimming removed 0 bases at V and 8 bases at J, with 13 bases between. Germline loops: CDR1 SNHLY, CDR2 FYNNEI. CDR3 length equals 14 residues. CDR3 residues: CASSEASTVSGYTF. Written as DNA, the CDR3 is TGTGCCAGCAGTGAAGCATCGACGGTCTCCGGCTACACCTTC.

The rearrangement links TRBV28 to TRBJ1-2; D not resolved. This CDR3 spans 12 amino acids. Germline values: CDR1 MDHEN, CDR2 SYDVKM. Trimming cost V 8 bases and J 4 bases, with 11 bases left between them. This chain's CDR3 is CASRSYSYGYTF. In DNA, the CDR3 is TGTGCCAGCCGGTCGTACTCCTATGGCTACACCTTC.

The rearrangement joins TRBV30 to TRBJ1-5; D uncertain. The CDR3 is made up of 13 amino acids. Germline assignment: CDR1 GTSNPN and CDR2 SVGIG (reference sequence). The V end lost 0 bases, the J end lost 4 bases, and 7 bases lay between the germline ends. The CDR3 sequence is CAWSVEGNQPQHF. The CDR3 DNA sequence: TGTGCCTGGAGTGTAGAAGGGAATCAGCCCCAGCATTTT. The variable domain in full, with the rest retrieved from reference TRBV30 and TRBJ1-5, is SQTIHQWPATLVQPVGSPLSLECTVEGTSNPNLYWYRQAAGRGLQLLFYSVGIGQISSEVPQNLSASRPQDRQFILSSKKLLLSDSGFYLCAWSVEGNQPQHFGDGTRLSIL.

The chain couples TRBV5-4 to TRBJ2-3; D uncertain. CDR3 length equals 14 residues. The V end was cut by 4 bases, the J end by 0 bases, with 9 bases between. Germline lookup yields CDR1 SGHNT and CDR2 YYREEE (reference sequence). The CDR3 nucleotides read TGTGCCAGCAGCGATCTAGGTAGCACAGATACGCAGTATTTT. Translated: CASSDLGSTDTQYF.